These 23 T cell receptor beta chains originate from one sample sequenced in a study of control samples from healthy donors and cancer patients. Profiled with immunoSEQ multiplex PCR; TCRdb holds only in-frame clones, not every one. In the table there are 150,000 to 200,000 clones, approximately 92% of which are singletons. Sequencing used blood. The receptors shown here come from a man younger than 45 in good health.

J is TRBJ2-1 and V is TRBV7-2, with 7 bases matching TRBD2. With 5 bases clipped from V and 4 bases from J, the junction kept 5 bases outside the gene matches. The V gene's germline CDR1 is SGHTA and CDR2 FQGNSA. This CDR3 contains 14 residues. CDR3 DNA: TGTGCCAGCAGCAGAAGCGGGAAGTACAATGAGCAGTTCTTC. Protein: CASSRSGKYNEQFF. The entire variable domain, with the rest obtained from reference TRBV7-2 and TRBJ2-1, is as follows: GAGVSQSPSNKVTEKGKDVELRCDPISGHTALYWYRQSLGQGLEFLIYFQGNSAPDKSGLPSDRFSAERTGGSVSTLTIQRTQQEDSAVYLCASSRSGKYNEQFFGPGTRLTVL.

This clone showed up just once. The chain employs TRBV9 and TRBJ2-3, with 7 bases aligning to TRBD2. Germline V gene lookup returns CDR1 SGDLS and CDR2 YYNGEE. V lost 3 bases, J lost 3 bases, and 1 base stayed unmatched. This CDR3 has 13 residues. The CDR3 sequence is CASSAGGTDTQYF. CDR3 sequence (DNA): TGTGCCAGCAGCGCGGGGGGAACAGATACGCAGTATTTT.

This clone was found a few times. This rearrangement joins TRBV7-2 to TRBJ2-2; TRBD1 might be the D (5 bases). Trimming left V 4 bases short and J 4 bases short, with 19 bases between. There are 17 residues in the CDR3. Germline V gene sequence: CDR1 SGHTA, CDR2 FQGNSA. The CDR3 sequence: CASSSGRAGLATGELFF. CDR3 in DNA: TGTGCCAGCAGCTCCGGGCGAGCAGGGTTGGCCACCGGGGAGCTGTTTTTT.

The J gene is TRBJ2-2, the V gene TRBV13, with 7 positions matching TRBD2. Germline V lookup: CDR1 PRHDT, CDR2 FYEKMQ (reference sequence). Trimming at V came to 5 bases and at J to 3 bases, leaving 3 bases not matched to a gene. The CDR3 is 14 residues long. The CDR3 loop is CASSLTSDTGELFF. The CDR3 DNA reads TGTGCCAGCAGCCTAACTAGCGACACCGGGGAGCTGTTTTTT. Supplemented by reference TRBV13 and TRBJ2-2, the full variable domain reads AAGVIQSPRHLIKEKRETATLKCYPIPRHDTVYWYQQGPGQDPQFLISFYEKMQSDKGSIPDRFSAQQFSDYHSELNMSSLELGDSALYFCASSLTSDTGELFFGEGSRLTVL.

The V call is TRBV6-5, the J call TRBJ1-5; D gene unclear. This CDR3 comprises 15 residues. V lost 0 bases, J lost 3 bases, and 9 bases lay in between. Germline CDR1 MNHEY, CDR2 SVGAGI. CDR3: CASSYSKEPNQPQHF. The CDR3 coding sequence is TGTGCCAGCAGTTACTCGAAGGAGCCCAATCAGCCCCAGCATTTT.

Here the CDR3 reads CASSGGTSGASTDTQYF. The CDR3 DNA reads as TGCGCCAGCAGCGGAGGGACTAGCGGGGCGAGTACAGATACGCAGTATTTT. J is TRBJ2-3 and V is TRBV5-1, with TRBD2 matching over 13 bases. The V gene's germline CDR1 is SGHRS and CDR2 YFSETQ. The CDR3 contains 17 residues. V shed 4 bases and J 3 bases; nucleotides not matched to a gene: 8.

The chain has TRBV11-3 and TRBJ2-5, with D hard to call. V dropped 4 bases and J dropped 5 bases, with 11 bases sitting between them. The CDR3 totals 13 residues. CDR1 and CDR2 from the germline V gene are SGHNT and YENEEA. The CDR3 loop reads CASSSLYGETQYF. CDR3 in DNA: TGTGCCAGCAGCTCCTTATATGGGGAGACCCAGTACTTC.

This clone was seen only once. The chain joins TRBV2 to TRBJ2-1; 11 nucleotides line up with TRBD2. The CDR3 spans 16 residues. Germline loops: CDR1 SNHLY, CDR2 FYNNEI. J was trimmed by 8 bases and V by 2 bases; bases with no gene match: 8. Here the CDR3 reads CASSEWRTSGPDEQFF. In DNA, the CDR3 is TGTGCCAGCAGTGAATGGCGGACTAGCGGGCCCGATGAGCAGTTCTTC.

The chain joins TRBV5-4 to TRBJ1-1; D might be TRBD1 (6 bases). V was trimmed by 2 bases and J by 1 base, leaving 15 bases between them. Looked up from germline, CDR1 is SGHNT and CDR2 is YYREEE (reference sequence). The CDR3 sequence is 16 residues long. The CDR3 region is CASSLGTKAKNTEAFF. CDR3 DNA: TGTGCCAGCAGCTTAGGGACAAAGGCTAAGAACACTGAAGCTTTCTTT.

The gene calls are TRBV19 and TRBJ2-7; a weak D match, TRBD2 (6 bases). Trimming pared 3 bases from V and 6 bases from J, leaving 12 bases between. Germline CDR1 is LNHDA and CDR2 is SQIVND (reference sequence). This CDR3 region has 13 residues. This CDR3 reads CASSIVGGIEQYF. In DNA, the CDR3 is TGTGCCAGTAGTATCGTTGGGGGGATCGAGCAGTACTTC.

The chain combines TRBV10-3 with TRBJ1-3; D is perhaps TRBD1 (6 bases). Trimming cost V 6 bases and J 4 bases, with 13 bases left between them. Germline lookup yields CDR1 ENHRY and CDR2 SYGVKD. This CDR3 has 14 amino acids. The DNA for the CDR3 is TGTGCCATCAGCCGAGAGGGGGGAGGAAACACCATATATTTT. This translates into CAISREGGGNTIYF.

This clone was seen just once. CDR3: CASSLAADETQYF. Written as DNA, the CDR3 is TGTGCCAGCAGCTTGGCGGCGGACGAGACCCAGTACTTC. The V call is TRBV5-4, the J call TRBJ2-5; no clear D. There are 13 residues in the CDR3. With 0 bases removed from V and 5 bases from J, the gap between germline ends came to 8 bases. In germline, CDR1 is SGHNT, CDR2 YYREEE (reference sequence).

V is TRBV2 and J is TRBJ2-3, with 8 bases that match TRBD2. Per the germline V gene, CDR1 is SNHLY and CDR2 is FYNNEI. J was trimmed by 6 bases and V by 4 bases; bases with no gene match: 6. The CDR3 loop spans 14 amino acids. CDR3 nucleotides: TGTGCCAGCAGTGCGGGGGGGCCAGTTGATACGCAGTATTTT. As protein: CASSAGGPVDTQYF.

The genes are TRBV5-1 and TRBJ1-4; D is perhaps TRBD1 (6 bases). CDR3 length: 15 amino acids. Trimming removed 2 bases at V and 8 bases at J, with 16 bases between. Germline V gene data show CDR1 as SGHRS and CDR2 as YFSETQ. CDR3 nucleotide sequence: TGCGCCAGCAGCTTATCAGGGGATACGAACGAAAAACTGTTTTTT. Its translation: CASSLSGDTNEKLFF.

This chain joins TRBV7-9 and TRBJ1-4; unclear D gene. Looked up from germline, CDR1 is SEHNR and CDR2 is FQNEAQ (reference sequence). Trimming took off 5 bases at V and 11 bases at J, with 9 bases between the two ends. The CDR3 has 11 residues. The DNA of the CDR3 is TGTGCCAGCAGCCCCCCCGGGAAACTGTTTTTT. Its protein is CASSPPGKLFF.

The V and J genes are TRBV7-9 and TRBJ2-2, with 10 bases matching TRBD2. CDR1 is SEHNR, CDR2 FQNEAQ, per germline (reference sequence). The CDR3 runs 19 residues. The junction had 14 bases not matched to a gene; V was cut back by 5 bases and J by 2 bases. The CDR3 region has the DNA TGTGCCAGCAGCCAGACCTTAGCGGGAGGCAAAACTAACACCGGGGAGCTGTTTTTT. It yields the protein CASSQTLAGGKTNTGELFF.

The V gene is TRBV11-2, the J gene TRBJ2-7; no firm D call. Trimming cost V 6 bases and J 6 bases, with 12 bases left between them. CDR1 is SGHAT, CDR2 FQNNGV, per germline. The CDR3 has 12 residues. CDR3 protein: CASSPPLSEQYF. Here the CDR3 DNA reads TGTGCCAGCAGTCCGCCTCTGAGCGAGCAGTACTTC.

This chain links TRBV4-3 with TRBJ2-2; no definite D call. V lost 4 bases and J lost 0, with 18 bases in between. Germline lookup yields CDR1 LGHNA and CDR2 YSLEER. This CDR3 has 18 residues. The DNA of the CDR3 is TGCGCCAGCAGCCTGCGGACCGGGCCAAGAACGAACACCGGGGAGCTGTTTTTT. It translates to CASSLRTGPRTNTGELFF.

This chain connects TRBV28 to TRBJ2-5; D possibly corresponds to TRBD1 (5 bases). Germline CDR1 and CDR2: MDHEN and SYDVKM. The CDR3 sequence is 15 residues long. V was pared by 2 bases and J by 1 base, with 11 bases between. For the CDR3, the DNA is TGTGCCAGCAGTTTAGCTGACAGATTCCAAGAGACCCAGTACTTC. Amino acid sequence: CASSLADRFQETQYF.

This chain's CDR3 is CASSVWGEPQHF. The CDR3 coding sequence is TGTGCCAGCAGTGTCTGGGGGGAGCCCCAGCATTTT. V gene TRBV27 combines with J gene TRBJ1-5, with a weak D call TRBD1 (5 bases). This CDR3 contains 12 residues. Trimming removed 5 bases at V and 8 bases at J, with 10 bases between. Germline CDR1 reads MNHEY; CDR2 reads SMNVEV (reference sequence).

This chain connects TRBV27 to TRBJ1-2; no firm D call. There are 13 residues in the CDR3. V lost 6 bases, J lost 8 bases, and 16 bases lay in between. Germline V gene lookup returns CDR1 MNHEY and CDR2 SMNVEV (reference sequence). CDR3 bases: TGTGCCAGCAGGTCGGGCCGATTGGAAGGCTACACCTTC. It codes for CASRSGRLEGYTF.

CDR3 loop: CASRQGVRGNQPQHF. CDR3 coding DNA: TGCGCCAGCAGACAGGGAGTTAGGGGCAATCAGCCCCAGCATTTT. The chain uses TRBV4-1 and TRBJ1-5; TRBD1 might be the D (6 bases). V lost 6 bases, J lost 2 bases, and 14 bases lay in between. This CDR3 region has 15 residues. Germline CDR1 is MGHRA and CDR2 is YSYEKL.

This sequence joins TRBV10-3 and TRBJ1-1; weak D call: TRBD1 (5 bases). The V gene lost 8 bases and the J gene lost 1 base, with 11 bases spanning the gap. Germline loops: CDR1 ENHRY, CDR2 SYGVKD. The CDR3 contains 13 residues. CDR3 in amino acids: CAIAQDTNTEAFF. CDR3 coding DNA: TGTGCCATCGCCCAGGACACGAACACTGAAGCTTTCTTT.